The clone carrying this TCR beta chain was recorded many times. The sample originates from a study of T cells in Graves' hyperthyroidism and ophthalmopathy. This CDR3 comprises 14 residues. Germline V gene sequence: CDR1 PRHDT, CDR2 FYEKMQ (reference sequence). The germline V and J ends were trimmed by 4 bases and 1 base, with 10 bases remaining between them. Authors of the study amplified TCR beta CDR3 regions from RNA transcripts. RT-PCR in the first round (using the HTBI primer set) targeted the TCR CDR3. A single record per CDR3 protein comes from TCRdb applying MiXCR to the multiplex PCR reads. In the table there are about 250,000 distinct CDR3 sequences, approximately 21% of which are singletons.

The clonotype comes from a man in his thirties or forties with Graves' ophthalmopathy. The chain is built from TRBV13 and TRBJ1-1; D is perhaps TRBD1 (6 bases). The sequenced material came from blood. CDR3 amino acids: CASSSPTGNTEAFF. CDR3 nucleotide sequence: TGTGCCAGCAGCTCCCCGACAGGGAACACTGAAGCTTTCTTT.